This T cell receptor (beta chain) appears in the sequencing data of a study of blood T cell repertoires in COVID-19. The overall study: Acute-phase and convalescent COVID-19 samples originated in the United States, Italy and Spain. Sample material is recorded as cDNA or gDNA derived from T cells, B-cell-depleted T cells, or PBMCs.

Per germline, CDR1 KGHSH and CDR2 LQKENI. This CDR3 comprises 13 residues. Trimming cost V 2 bases and J 7 bases, with 11 bases left between them. In the authors' methods: Reference gene primer amplification yielded estimated nucleated cell counts. Clones were sequenced by immunoSEQ multiplex PCR, and TCRdb holds only the in-frame ones, with some missing. V and J calls and clone size are as listed in that table; D and trimming were resolved from the DNA. The sample lists under 250,000 clones; roughly 75% were seen once. The table lists this clone with a few counts. The source material was peripheral blood. The V call is TRBV18, the J call TRBJ1-1; D possibly corresponds to TRBD1 (5 bases). This TCR came from a woman between 65 and 79 years old with acute or convalescent COVID-19. The CDR3 region is CASSPLGGGEAFF. CDR3 bases: TGTGCCAGCTCACCATTAGGCGGGGGTGAAGCTTTCTTT.